This T cell receptor (beta chain) is drawn from a study of T cell repertoires in aging, cancer and after chemotherapy. On the study more broadly: Donors were grouped into six age bands spanning 30 or younger through 70 or older.

In regard to this clonotype: Its antigen is still unknown. A read error may be the cause here, since a much bigger clone is one base away.

Findings and limits, study-wide: Across the chemotherapy interval, each cancer cohort showed higher median generation probability, suggesting thymic rebound. Immunological memory after chemotherapy cannot be judged from the repertoire data.

TCR beta rearrangements were amplified from peripheral blood genomic DNA. J was trimmed by 6 bases and V by 6 bases; bases with no gene match: 15. Per the germline V gene, CDR1 is MNHEY and CDR2 is SVGEGT. This CDR3 contains 16 residues. Multiplex touch-down PCR with TRB-A/B primers amplified rearranged V-D-J TRB sequences. Via MiXCR, TCRdb re-called the multiplex PCR reads, giving one row per CDR3 protein. The sample holds about 6,200 distinct CDR3 sequences, 25% to 30% seen once. This TCR was recovered from a human donor in good health. The sequencing sample was made of blood. V gene TRBV6-2 or TRBV6-3 combines with J gene TRBJ2-7; 9 nucleotides match TRBD2. The CDR3 sequence is CASSLSPGLAQFEQYF. The CDR3 bases are TGTGCCAGCAGCCTGTCTCCGGGACTAGCACAGTTCGAGCAGTACTTC.